This TCR beta chain was retrieved from a study of T cells in Graves' hyperthyroidism and ophthalmopathy. Study outcomes and limitations: Most thyroid-expanded clonotypes above 0.001 were also found in blood. Ophthalmopathy got predicted by the model a median about 6.5 months before its onset.

Researchers defined stable Graves' hyperthyroidism as no ophthalmopathy progression within 18 months. Patients having uncontrolled infection, another autoimmune disease, pregnancy or lactation were not included. Amplified TCR beta CDR3 regions derived from RNA transcripts. With the HTBI primer set, the TCR CDR3 went through a first round of RT-PCR. TCRdb re-called the multiplex PCR reads through MiXCR, storing one row per CDR3 protein. The top ten clones hold 15% to 18% of a sample with some 690,000 distinct CDR3 sequences, 17% of them seen once. The germline V gene has CDR1 MNHEY and CDR2 SMNVEV (reference sequence). Trimming took 7 bases from V and 3 from J, leaving 13 bases between them. CDR3 length equals 13 residues. This clonotype was observed a few times. Antigen: not known.

This rearrangement joins TRBV27 to TRBJ2-7, with D possibly matching TRBD1 (5 bases). Sequenced input: blood. The clonotype was recovered from a man aged 50 to 59 with Graves' hyperthyroidism. The CDR3 nucleotides are TGTGCCAGCATGGACATAGAGGACTACGAGCAGTACTTC. It specifies CASMDIEDYEQYF.